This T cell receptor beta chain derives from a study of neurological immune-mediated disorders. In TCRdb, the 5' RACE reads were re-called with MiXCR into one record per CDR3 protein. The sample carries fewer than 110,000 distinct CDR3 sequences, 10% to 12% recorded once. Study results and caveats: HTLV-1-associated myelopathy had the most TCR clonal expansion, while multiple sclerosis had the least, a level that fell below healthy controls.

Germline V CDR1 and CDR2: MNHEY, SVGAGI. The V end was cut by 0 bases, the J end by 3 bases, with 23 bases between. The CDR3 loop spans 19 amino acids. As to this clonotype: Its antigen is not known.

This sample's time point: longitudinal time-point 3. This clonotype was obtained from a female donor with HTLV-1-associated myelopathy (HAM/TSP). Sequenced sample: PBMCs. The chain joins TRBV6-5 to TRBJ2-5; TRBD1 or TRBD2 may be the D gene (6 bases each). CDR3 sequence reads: CASSYSSMVEPGEEETQYF. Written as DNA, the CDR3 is TGTGCCAGCAGTTACTCGAGTATGGTGGAGCCAGGGGAGGAAGAGACCCAGTACTTC.